Described below is a single T cell receptor beta chain sequence and its context. The antigen remains undetermined. The sample comes from a study of T cell responses to AZD1222 COVID-19 vaccine. Study as a whole: Second-dose intervals of approximately 4 or approximately 12 weeks were pooled.

The length of the CDR3 is 15 residues. Losses at the gene ends were 4 bases for V and 7 bases for J; bases not matched to a gene: 4. Germline-derived CDR1 and CDR2 are MDHEN and SYDVKM. Assay used: immunoSEQ multiplex PCR; TCRdb lists only in-frame clones, some missing. The sample shows roughly 100,000 clones, more than 75% of them seen only once. Overall study findings and caveats: Spike as a whole was targeted by vaccine-associated CD4 TCRs, dominant at 160-218 and 743-854. White British people made up most donors, females outnumbered males, and clonal diversity was possibly underestimated.

The specimen comprised peripheral blood, sampled on day 0 of AZD1222 vaccination. This sequence joins TRBV28 and TRBJ2-1; 13 nucleotides match TRBD2. The sequence derives from an adult in good health. The CDR3 loop is CASSWGLAGYNEQFF. CDR3 DNA: TGTGCCAGCAGTTGGGGACTAGCGGGATATAATGAGCAGTTCTTC. Using reference TRBV28 and TRBJ2-1 for the parts outside the CDR3, the full variable domain is DVKVTQSSRYLVKRTGEKVFLECVQDMDHENMFWYRQDPGLGLRLIYFSYDVKMKEKGDIPEGYSVSREKKERFSLILESASTNQTSMYLCASSWGLAGYNEQFFGPGTRLTVL.